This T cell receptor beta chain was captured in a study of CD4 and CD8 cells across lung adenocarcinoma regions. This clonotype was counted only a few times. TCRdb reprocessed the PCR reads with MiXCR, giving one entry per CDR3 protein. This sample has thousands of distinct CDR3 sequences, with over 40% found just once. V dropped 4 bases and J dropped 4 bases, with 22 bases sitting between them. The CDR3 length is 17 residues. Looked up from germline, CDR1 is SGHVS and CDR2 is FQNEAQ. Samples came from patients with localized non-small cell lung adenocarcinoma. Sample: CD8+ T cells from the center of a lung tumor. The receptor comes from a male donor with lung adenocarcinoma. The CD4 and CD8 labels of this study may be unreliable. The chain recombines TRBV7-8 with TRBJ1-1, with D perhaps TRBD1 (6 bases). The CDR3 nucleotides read TGTGCCAGCAGCTCCTGGCGGGGGGCAACGGGGAGCACTGAAGCTTTCTTT. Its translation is CASSSWRGATGSTEAFF.